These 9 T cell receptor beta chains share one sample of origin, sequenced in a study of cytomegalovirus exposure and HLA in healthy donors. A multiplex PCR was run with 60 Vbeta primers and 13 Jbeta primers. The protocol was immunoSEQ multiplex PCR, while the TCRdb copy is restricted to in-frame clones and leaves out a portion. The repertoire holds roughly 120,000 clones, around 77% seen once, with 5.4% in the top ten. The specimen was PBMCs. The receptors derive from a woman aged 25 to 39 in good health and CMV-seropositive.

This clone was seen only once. As DNA, the CDR3 is TGTGCCAGCAACACCGGACAGGGGAATCAGCCCCAGCATTTT. It translates to CASNTGQGNQPQHF. The chain has TRBV6-1 and TRBJ1-5, with 9 bases matching TRBD1. J lost 4 bases, V lost 7 bases, and 5 bases had no gene match. CDR3 length equals 14 residues. Germline CDR1 is MNHNS and CDR2 is SASEGT.

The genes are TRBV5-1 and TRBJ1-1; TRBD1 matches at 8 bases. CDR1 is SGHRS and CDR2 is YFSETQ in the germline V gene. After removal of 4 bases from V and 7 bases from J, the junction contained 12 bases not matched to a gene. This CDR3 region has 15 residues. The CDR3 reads CASSGGQAQGGEAFF. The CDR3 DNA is TGCGCCAGCAGCGGGGGACAGGCCCAGGGGGGTGAAGCTTTCTTT.

CDR3 nucleotides: TGCGCCAGCAGCACGGGACAGGTCGGCGCCCTGAACACTGAAGCTTTCTTT. Encoded protein: CASSTGQVGALNTEAFF. This chain joins TRBV5-1 and TRBJ1-1, with 8 bases aligning to TRBD1. This CDR3 is 17 amino acids long. The ends lost 4 bases at V and 0 bases at J; junction bases unmatched: 11. Germline loops: CDR1 SGHRS, CDR2 YFSETQ.

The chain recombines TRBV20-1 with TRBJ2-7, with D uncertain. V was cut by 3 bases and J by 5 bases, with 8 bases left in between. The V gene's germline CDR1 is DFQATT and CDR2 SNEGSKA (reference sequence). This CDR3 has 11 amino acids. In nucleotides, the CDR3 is TGCAGTGCTAGTTCCAGTGACGAGCAGTACTTC. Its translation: CSASSSDEQYF.

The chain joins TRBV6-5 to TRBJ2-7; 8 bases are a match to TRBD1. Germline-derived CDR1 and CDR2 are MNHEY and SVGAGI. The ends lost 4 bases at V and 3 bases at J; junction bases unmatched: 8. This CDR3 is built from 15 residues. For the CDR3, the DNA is TGTGCCAGCAGTTCCTACAGGGGGGAGATCTACGAGCAGTACTTC. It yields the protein CASSSYRGEIYEQYF.

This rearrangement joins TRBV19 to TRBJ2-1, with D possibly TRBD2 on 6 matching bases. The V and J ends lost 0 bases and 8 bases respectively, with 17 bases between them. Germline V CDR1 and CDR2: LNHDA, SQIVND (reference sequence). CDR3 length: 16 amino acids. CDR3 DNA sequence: TGTGCCAGTAGTATAGAGTACCGGGACTTTCGCTATGAGCAGTTCTTC. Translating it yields CASSIEYRDFRYEQFF.

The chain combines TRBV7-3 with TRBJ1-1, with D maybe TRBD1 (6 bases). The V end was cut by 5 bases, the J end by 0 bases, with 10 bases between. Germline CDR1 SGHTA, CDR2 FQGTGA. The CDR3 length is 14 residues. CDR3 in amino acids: CASSMGQMNTEAFF. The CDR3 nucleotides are TGTGCCAGCAGCATGGGACAAATGAACACTGAAGCTTTCTTT.

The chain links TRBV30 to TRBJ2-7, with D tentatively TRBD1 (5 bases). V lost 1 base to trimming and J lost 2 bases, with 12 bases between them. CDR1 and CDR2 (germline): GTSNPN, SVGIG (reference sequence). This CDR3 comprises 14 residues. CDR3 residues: CAWSETGEAYEQYF. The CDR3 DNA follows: TGTGCCTGGAGTGAAACAGGAGAGGCCTACGAGCAGTACTTC.

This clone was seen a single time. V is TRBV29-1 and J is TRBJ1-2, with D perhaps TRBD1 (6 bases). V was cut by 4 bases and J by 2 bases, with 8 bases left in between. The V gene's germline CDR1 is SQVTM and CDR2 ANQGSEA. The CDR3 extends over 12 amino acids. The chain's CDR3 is CSVVDSNYGYTF. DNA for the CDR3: TGCAGCGTTGTGGACAGCAACTATGGCTACACCTTC.